The 8 T cell receptor beta chains given below trace back to one sample, sequenced in a study of human T cells and chemical hapten exposure. The time point is: patch test 1, 2 weeks after DPC sensitization. Treatment in this sample: therapeutic diphenylcyclopropenone sensitization with weekly scalp DPC. TCRdb reprocessed the RACE reads via MiXCR and lists one record per CDR3 protein. The table records about 110,000 distinct CDR3 sequences, 11% of them present only once. This specimen consisted of whole blood, obtained in connection with sensitization to the hapten diphenylcyclopropenone (DPC). The receptors originated from a woman aged 40 to 49 with alopecia areata. Some clones in this sample may be carry-over from other donors' samples.

The rearrangement joins TRBV30 to TRBJ2-1, with 7 bases identical to TRBD1. V shed 0 bases and J 2 bases; nucleotides not matched to a gene: 1. This CDR3 has 14 amino acids. From germline, CDR1 is GTSNPN and CDR2 SVGIG (reference sequence). DNA of the CDR3: TGTGCCTGGAGTGTGACAGGGCCCTACAATGAGCAGTTCTTC. This codes for CAWSVTGPYNEQFF.

V and J are TRBV29-1 and TRBJ1-1, with a tentative D call TRBD1 (6 bases). The CDR3 has 13 residues. Trimming removed 2 bases at V and 5 bases at J, with 12 bases between. The germline gives CDR1 SQVTM, CDR2 ANQGSEA. The CDR3 sequence: CSVEPAGVTEAFF. CDR3 DNA sequence: TGCAGCGTTGAACCGGCAGGGGTGACTGAAGCTTTCTTT.

This clonotype was seen many times. The J gene is TRBJ2-3, the V gene TRBV14, with a possible D match to TRBD1 (6 bases). Per the germline V gene, CDR1 is SGHDN and CDR2 is FVKESK. This CDR3 has 15 amino acids. The ends were cut back, 0 bases at V and 6 bases at J, with 13 bases in the middle. The CDR3 coding sequence is TGTGCCAGCAGCCAAGATAAGTTCCAGGGGGATACGCAGTATTTT. It specifies CASSQDKFQGDTQYF.

This clonotype was detected many times. J is TRBJ1-2 and V is TRBV6-6; TRBD1 matches 10 bases. The CDR3 consists of 15 residues. V was clipped by 6 bases and J by 6 bases; unmatched bases: 10. CDR1 and CDR2 (germline): MNHNY, SVGAGI (reference sequence). Here the CDR3 DNA reads TGTGCCAGCAGGGGTCCCGGGACAGGGGATCATGGCTACACCTTC. This sequence encodes CASRGPGTGDHGYTF.

This clonotype has a count of ten or more. The rearrangement uses TRBV7-8 and TRBJ2-7; 12 bases agree with TRBD2. With V trimmed by 0 bases and J by 4 bases, 1 base remained unmatched. This CDR3 contains 15 residues. Looked up from germline, CDR1 is SGHVS and CDR2 is FQNEAQ. The DNA of the CDR3 is TGTGCCAGCAGCTTAGCGGGGACTAGCGGGTACGAGCAGTACTTC. This gives the protein CASSLAGTSGYEQYF.

This clonotype was counted ten times or more. V gene TRBV6-1 combines with J gene TRBJ2-7; D perhaps matches TRBD2 (5 bases). The germline gives CDR1 MNHNS, CDR2 SASEGT. The length of the CDR3 is 13 residues. Trimming pared 3 bases from V and 2 bases from J, leaving 8 bases between. The CDR3 DNA is TGTGCCAGCAGTGACCAAGCGGCCTACGAGCAGTACTTC. Protein: CASSDQAAYEQYF.

The rearrangement uses TRBV19 and TRBJ2-6; D is undetermined. V dropped 9 bases and J dropped 0 bases, with 18 bases sitting between them. CDR3 length: 17 amino acids. Germline V gene sequence: CDR1 LNHDA, CDR2 SQIVND (reference sequence). The CDR3 sequence: CASRPGLQYSGANVLTF. The DNA for the CDR3 is TGTGCCAGCCGGCCTGGCCTGCAATACTCTGGGGCCAACGTCCTGACTTTC.

The table lists this clonotype with many counts. This chain uses TRBV6-1 with TRBJ2-7, with D tentatively TRBD1 (5 bases). The ends were cut back, 8 bases at V and 3 bases at J, with 17 bases in the middle. The CDR3 runs to 14 residues. Germline CDR1 MNHNS, CDR2 SASEGT. CDR3 sequence: CASGHQGFDYEQYF. DNA of the CDR3: TGTGCCAGCGGACATCAGGGATTCGACTACGAGCAGTACTTC.